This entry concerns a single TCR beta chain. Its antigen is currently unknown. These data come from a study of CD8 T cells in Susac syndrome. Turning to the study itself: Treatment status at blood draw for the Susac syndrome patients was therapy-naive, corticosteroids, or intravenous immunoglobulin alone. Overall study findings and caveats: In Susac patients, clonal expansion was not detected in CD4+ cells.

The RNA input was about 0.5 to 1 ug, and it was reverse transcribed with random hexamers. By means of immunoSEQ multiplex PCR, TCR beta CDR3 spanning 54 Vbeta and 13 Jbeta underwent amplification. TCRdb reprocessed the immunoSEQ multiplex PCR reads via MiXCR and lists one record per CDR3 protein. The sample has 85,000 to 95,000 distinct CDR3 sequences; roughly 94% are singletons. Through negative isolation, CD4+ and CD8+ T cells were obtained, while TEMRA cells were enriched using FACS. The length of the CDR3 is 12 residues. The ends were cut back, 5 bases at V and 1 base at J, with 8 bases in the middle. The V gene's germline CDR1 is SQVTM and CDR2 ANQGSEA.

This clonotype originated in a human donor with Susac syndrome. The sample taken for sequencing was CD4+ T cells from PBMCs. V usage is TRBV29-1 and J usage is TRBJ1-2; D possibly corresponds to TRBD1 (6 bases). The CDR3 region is CSVTDSNYGYTF. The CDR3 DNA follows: TGCAGCGTTACGGACAGTAACTATGGCTACACCTTC.